A selection of T cell receptor beta chains follows, all from one sample in a study of cytomegalovirus exposure and HLA in healthy donors. TCRdb's copy holds only in-frame clones and misses some; the assay was immunoSEQ multiplex PCR. The repertoire consists of 100,000 to 140,000 clones, with more than 65% occurring once and the leading ten covering approximately 2.2%. The source material was PBMCs. Receptor source: a man younger than 40 in good health and CMV-seronegative. The CDR3 runs from the conserved cysteine through the conserved F or W. The D gene is left open where the match is weak. Only some rows state a clone size, as once, few, many or a class for expanded clones.

d_gene | j_gene | v_gene | abundance | CDR3aa | CDR3nt
NA | TRBJ1-1 | TRBV19 | NA | CASSSQMNTEAFF | TGTGCCAGTAGTAGCCAGATGAACACTGAAGCTTTCTTT
NA | TRBJ2-7 | TRBV20-1 | NA | CSATWEHEQYF | TGCAGTGCCACTTGGGAGCACGAGCAGTACTTC
TRBD1 | TRBJ1-5 | TRBV28 | NA | CASLTGNQPQHF | TGTGCCAGCCTGACAGGGAATCAGCCCCAGCATTTT
TRBD1 | TRBJ1-4 | TRBV2 | NA | CASSESGTAHNEKLFF | TGTGCCAGCAGTGAGTCCGGGACAGCCCATAATGAAAAACTGTTTTTT
NA | TRBJ2-3 | TRBV5-6 | NA | CATQGQNTDTQYF | TGTGCCACCCAGGGCCAAAACACAGATACGCAGTATTTT
TRBD2 | TRBJ2-7 | TRBV6-5 | NA | CASSARRGAVDEQYF | TGTGCCAGCTCTGCTAGGCGGGGGGCAGTAGACGAGCAGTACTTC
NA | TRBJ1-5 | TRBV6-5 | few | CASRKGQPGQPQHF | TGTGCCAGCAGAAAGGGGCAGCCTGGGCAGCCCCAGCATTTT
NA | TRBJ2-7 | TRBV28 | few | CASSPRSGAPYEQYF | TGTGCCAGCAGTCCGCGCAGCGGAGCACCCTACGAGCAGTACTTC
NA | TRBJ2-5 | TRBV7-9 | NA | CASTGGGGTQYF | TGTGCCAGCACCGGGGGTGGCGGGACCCAGTACTTC
TRBD2 | TRBJ2-7 | TRBV7-2 | NA | CASTLGLAGVEQYF | TGTGCCAGCACCTTGGGACTAGCGGGAGTCGAGCAGTACTTC
NA | TRBJ2-5 | TRBV7-7 | NA | CASSPRPSGQETQYF | TGTGCTAGCAGCCCTCGCCCTTCGGGGCAAGAGACCCAGTACTTC
TRBD2 | TRBJ2-5 | TRBV7-9 | NA | CASSEGLAGGPETQYF | TGTGCCAGCAGCGAAGGCCTAGCGGGGGGGCCGGAGACCCAGTACTTC
TRBD2 | TRBJ2-2 | TRBV6-4 | NA | CASRAGYTGELFF | TGTGCCAGCAGAGCGGGGTACACCGGGGAGCTGTTTTTT
NA | TRBJ1-6 | TRBV25-1 | once | CASSFDNRDNSPLHF | TGTGCCAGCAGTTTTGATAATCGAGATAATTCACCCCTCCACTTT
TRBD1 | TRBJ2-1 | TRBV6-6 | once | CASSYPGTGDNEQFF | TGTGCCAGCAGTTACCCGGGGACAGGGGACAATGAGCAGTTCTTC
NA | TRBJ2-7 | TRBV20-1 | NA | CSASQGYEQYF | TGCAGTGCTAGTCAGGGCTACGAGCAGTACTTC
NA | TRBJ2-1 | TRBV4-2 | NA | CASSLRRLLLNEQFF | TGTGCCAGCAGCCTAAGACGACTTCTCCTAAATGAGCAGTTCTTC
TRBD2 | TRBJ2-7 | TRBV4-2 | NA | CASSPTSGGAWYEQYF | TGTGCCAGCAGCCCGACTAGCGGGGGGGCCTGGTACGAGCAGTACTTC
NA | TRBJ2-5 | TRBV10-2 | once | CASNVPGIETQYF | TGCGCCAGCAACGTTCCGGGGATTGAGACCCAGTACTTC
NA | TRBJ1-1 | TRBV21-1 | NA | CASSKLSRQGAVDTEAFF | TGTGCCAGCAGCAAACTAAGCCGACAGGGGGCTGTAGACACTGAAGCTTTCTTT
TRBD1 | TRBJ2-2 | TRBV2 | NA | CASWDRGPGELFF | TGTGCCAGCTGGGACAGGGGCCCCGGGGAGCTGTTTTTT
TRBD1 | TRBJ2-7 | TRBV28 | NA | CASSGQGPYEQYF | TGTGCCAGCAGCGGACAGGGGCCCTACGAGCAGTACTTC
NA | TRBJ1-1 | TRBV20-1 | NA | CSAEWGREAFF | TGCAGTGCCGAGTGGGGCAGGGAAGCTTTCTTT
NA | TRBJ2-7 | TRBV12-5 | NA | CASGLVPRDIPYEQYF | TGTGCTAGTGGTTTGGTACCCCGGGACATCCCCTACGAGCAGTACTTC
NA | TRBJ2-7 | TRBV6-1 | NA | CASSETQGPYEQYF | TGTGCCAGCAGTGAAACTCAGGGCCCCTACGAGCAGTACTTC
TRBD1 | TRBJ2-7 | TRBV13 | NA | CASSGQGRSYEQYF | TGTGCCAGCAGCGGACAGGGTCGGAGCTACGAGCAGTACTTC
NA | TRBJ1-4 | TRBV4-1 | NA | CASSQGQRENEKLFF | TGCGCCAGCAGCCAAGGTCAGAGGGAAAATGAAAAACTGTTTTTT
TRBD2 | TRBJ2-5 | TRBV5-1 | NA | CASSSSGTYQETQYF | TGCGCCAGCAGTTCTAGCGGGACCTACCAAGAGACCCAGTACTTC
NA | TRBJ2-7 | TRBV4-1 | NA | CASSHGAYEQYF | TGCGCCAGCAGCCACGGGGCCTACGAGCAGTACTTC
TRBD1 | TRBJ2-3 | TRBV29-1 | few | CSVGTGRSTDTQYF | TGCAGCGTTGGGACAGGGCGAAGCACAGATACGCAGTATTTT
NA | TRBJ1-6 | TRBV5-4 | NA | CASSSSGRLSSYNSPLHF | TGTGCCAGCAGCTCCTCAGGGAGGCTGAGCTCCTATAATTCACCCCTCCACTTT
TRBD2 | TRBJ2-3 | TRBV2 | once | CASRRGLAGTSSTDTQYF | TGTGCCAGCAGAAGGGGACTAGCGGGGACTTCTAGCACAGATACGCAGTATTTT
TRBD1 | TRBJ1-3 | TRBV2 | NA | CARGQGTIYF | TGTGCCAGGGGACAGGGAACCATATATTTT
NA | TRBJ1-1 | TRBV15 | NA | CATSRQGTEAFF | TGTGCCACCAGCAGGCAGGGAACTGAAGCTTTCTTT
TRBD1 | TRBJ1-4 | TRBV6-5 | NA | CASSYSGTGGEKLFF | TGTGCCAGCAGTTACTCAGGGACAGGAGGGGAAAAACTGTTTTTT
TRBD1 | TRBJ1-2 | TRBV10-2 | NA | CASSENRGGYGYTF | TGCGCCAGCAGTGAGAACAGGGGGGGCTATGGCTACACCTTC
NA | TRBJ1-2 | TRBV5-1 | NA | CASSLPPTRGYTF | TGCGCCAGCAGCCTCCCACCGACTCGGGGCTACACCTTC
NA | TRBJ2-5 | TRBV4-2 | NA | CASSQESRRLEGTQYF | TGTGCCAGCAGCCAAGAATCTCGGCGGCTCGAGGGGACCCAGTACTTC
TRBD2 | TRBJ2-7 | TRBV14 | NA | CASSQGGGTYEQYF | TGTGCCAGCAGCCAGGGGGGGGGAACCTACGAGCAGTACTTC
TRBD2 | TRBJ2-7 | TRBV7-7 | NA | CASSPGTNSYEQYF | TGTGCTAGCAGCCCCGGGACTAACTCCTACGAGCAGTACTTC
TRBD2 | TRBJ2-2 | TRBV6-1 | NA | CASLAGNTGELFF | TGTGCCAGCTTAGCGGGTAACACCGGGGAGCTGTTTTTT
NA | TRBJ1-1 | TRBV13 | NA | CASSTEPRF | TGTGCCAGCAGTACGGAGCCGCGTTTT
NA | TRBJ2-3 | TRBV27 | NA | CASSSQGLDTQYF | TGTGCCAGCAGTTCACAGGGTTTGGATACGCAGTATTTT
TRBD1 | TRBJ2-5 | TRBV5-1 | few | CASSSADRTQETQYF | TGCGCCAGCAGCTCTGCGGACAGGACACAAGAGACCCAGTACTTC
NA | TRBJ1-1 | TRBV5-1 | NA | CASSTRQHTEAFF | TGCGCCAGCAGCACCAGACAGCACACTGAAGCTTTCTTT
NA | TRBJ1-5 | TRBV30 | NA | CAWGRQMGGQPQHF | TGTGCCTGGGGACGACAGATGGGGGGTCAGCCCCAGCATTTT
TRBD1 | TRBJ2-3 | TRBV7-9 | NA | CASSSGTGVTDTQYF | TGTGCCAGCAGCTCCGGGACAGGGGTCACAGATACGCAGTATTTT
TRBD2 | TRBJ2-7 | TRBV7-6 | NA | CASSLVGGESGEQYF | TGTGCCAGCAGCTTAGTTGGGGGGGAATCGGGAGAGCAGTACTTC
NA | TRBJ1-5 | TRBV6-5 | few | CASSYSGRGGNQPQHF | TGTGCCAGCAGTTACTCTGGGAGGGGTGGCAATCAGCCCCAGCATTTT